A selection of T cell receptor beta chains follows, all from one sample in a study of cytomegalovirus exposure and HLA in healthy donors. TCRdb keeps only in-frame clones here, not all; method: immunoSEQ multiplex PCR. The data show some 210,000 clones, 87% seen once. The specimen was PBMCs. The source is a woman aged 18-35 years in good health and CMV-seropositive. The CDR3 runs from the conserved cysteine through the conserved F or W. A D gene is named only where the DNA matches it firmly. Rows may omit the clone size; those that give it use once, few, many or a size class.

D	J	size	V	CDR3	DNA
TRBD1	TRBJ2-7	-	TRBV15	CATSRDAQGEHEQYF	TGTGCCACCAGCAGAGATGCCCAGGGGGAGCACGAGCAGTACTTC
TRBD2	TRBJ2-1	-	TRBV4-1	CASSRTSGLAGVNEQFF	TGCGCCAGCAGCCGAACCTCGGGACTAGCGGGAGTGAATGAGCAGTTCTTC
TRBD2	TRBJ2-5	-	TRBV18	CASSPLAGRAQETQYF	TGTGCCAGCTCACCACTAGCGGGACGAGCCCAAGAGACCCAGTACTTC
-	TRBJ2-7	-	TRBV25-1	CASSPEGGLYEQYF	TGTGCCAGCAGTCCGGAAGGGGGTTTGTACGAGCAGTACTTC
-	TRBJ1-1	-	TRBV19	CATFGLMNTEAFF	TGTGCCACCTTCGGACTGATGAACACTGAAGCTTTCTTT
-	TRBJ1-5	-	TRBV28	CASSLEGSNQPQHF	TGTGCCAGCAGTTTAGAGGGCAGTAATCAGCCCCAGCATTTT
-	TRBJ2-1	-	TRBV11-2	CASSPPGRDYNEQFF	TGTGCCAGCAGCCCTCCGGGGCGGGACTACAATGAGCAGTTCTTC
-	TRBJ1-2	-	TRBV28	CASSLGGRHGYTF	TGTGCCAGCAGTTTAGGAGGGAGGCATGGCTACACCTTC
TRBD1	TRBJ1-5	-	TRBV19	CASDRGPDQPQHF	TGTGCCAGTGACAGGGGGCCGGATCAGCCCCAGCATTTT
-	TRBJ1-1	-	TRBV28	CASRLNTEAFF	TGTGCCAGCAGACTTAACACTGAAGCTTTCTTT
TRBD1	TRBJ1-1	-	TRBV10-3	CAISERGDRDTEAFF	TGTGCCATCAGTGAGAGGGGGGACAGGGACACTGAAGCTTTCTTT
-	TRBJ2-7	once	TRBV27	CATPSYEQYF	TGTGCCACCCCTTCCTACGAGCAGTACTTC
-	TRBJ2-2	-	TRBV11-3	CASSSEAGTGELFF	TGTGCCAGCAGCTCCGAGGCGGGGACCGGGGAGCTGTTTTTT
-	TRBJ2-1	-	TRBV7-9	CASSLVRGEQFF	TGTGCCAGCAGCTTAGTACGGGGTGAGCAGTTCTTC
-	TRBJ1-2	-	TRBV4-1	CASSHILWGEYGYTF	TGCGCCAGCAGCCATATACTATGGGGGGAATACGGCTACACCTTC
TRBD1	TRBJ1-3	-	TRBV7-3	CASSANGQGTGNTIYF	TGTGCCAGCAGCGCAAATGGACAGGGGACTGGAAACACCATATATTTT
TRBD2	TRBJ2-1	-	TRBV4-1	CASSQEGTSGRGTYNEQFF	TGCGCCAGCAGCCAAGAAGGGACTAGCGGGAGGGGAACTTACAATGAGCAGTTCTTC